The 31 T cell receptor beta chains given below trace back to one sample, sequenced in a study of cytomegalovirus exposure and HLA in healthy donors. Data came from immunoSEQ multiplex PCR; TCRdb stores just in-frame clones and leaves some out. The repertoire holds about 100,000 clones, with approximately 94% as singletons. Sequencing was done on a sample of PBMCs. The receptors originated from a young woman in good health and CMV-seronegative.

V and J are TRBV11-2 and TRBJ1-6; 7 bases match TRBD1. The CDR3 sequence is 17 residues long. J lost 5 bases, V lost 2 bases, and 9 bases had no gene match. The germline CDR1 and CDR2 sequences are SGHAT and FQNNGV. The CDR3 is CASSLWGPDRDNSPLHF. The CDR3 bases are TGTGCCAGCAGCTTATGGGGCCCCGACAGGGATAATTCACCCCTCCACTTT. Full variable domain (outside the CDR3, taken from reference TRBV11-2 and TRBJ1-6): EAGVAQSPRYKIIEKRQSVAFWCNPISGHATLYWYQQILGQGPKLLIQFQNNGVVDDSQLPKDRFSAERLKGVDSTLKIQPAKLEDSAVYLCASSLWGPDRDNSPLHFGNGTRLTVT.

The V call is TRBV5-6, the J call TRBJ1-4; 10 bases align to TRBD1. Germline V gene sequence: CDR1 SGHDT, CDR2 YYEEEE. The CDR3 loop spans 16 amino acids. With 3 bases clipped from V and 3 bases from J, the junction kept 5 bases outside the gene matches. The DNA of the CDR3 is TGTGCCAGCAGCTCGGGACAGGGGTGGGCTAATGAAAAACTGTTTTTT. Translated: CASSSGQGWANEKLFF.

V gene TRBV5-5 combines with J gene TRBJ1-1; D unclear. The length of the CDR3 is 15 residues. Germline-derived CDR1 and CDR2 are SGHKS and YYEKEE (reference sequence). V shed 0 bases and J shed 1 base, with 10 bases lying between them. Here the CDR3 DNA reads TGTGCCAGCAGCTTGGGACCGGCGGGGAACACTGAAGCTTTCTTT. Protein sequence: CASSLGPAGNTEAFF. Based on the CDR3 plus reference TRBV5-5 and TRBJ1-1, the full variable domain is DAGVTQSPTHLIKTRGQQVTLRCSPISGHKSVSWYQQVLGQGPQFIFQYYEKEERGRGNFPDRFSARQFPNYSSELNVNALLLGDSALYLCASSLGPAGNTEAFFGQGTRLTVV.

The rearrangement joins TRBV4-1 to TRBJ1-5, with a possible D match to TRBD1 (6 bases). This CDR3 contains 15 residues. Germline V gives CDR1 MGHRA, CDR2 YSYEKL. V lost 4 bases and J 4 bases, leaving 14 bases between the germline ends. The CDR3 reads CASSLYRDTNQPQHF. CDR3 nucleotide sequence: TGCGCCAGCAGCCTATACCGGGACACGAATCAGCCCCAGCATTTT.

The V and J genes are TRBV14 and TRBJ2-3; 11 nucleotides agree with TRBD2. CDR3 length: 17 amino acids. Per the germline V gene, CDR1 is SGHDN and CDR2 is FVKESK. Trimming cost V 4 bases and J 5 bases; bases outside gene matches: 11. The CDR3, as DNA: TGTGCCAGCAGCCGCCGAACCACTAGCGGGGGTAGAGATACGCAGTATTTT. Residues: CASSRRTTSGGRDTQYF.

This chain connects TRBV29-1 to TRBJ2-6; TRBD2 might be the D (6 bases). The ends were cut back, 3 bases at V and 4 bases at J, with 13 bases in the middle. CDR3 length: 15 amino acids. Germline lookup yields CDR1 SQVTM and CDR2 ANQGSEA. CDR3 amino acids: CSVEEGPGGANVLTF. CDR3 nucleotides: TGCAGCGTTGAGGAGGGCCCAGGAGGGGCCAACGTCCTGACTTTC.

The chain joins TRBV28 to TRBJ1-2, with TRBD1 matching over 7 bases. The CDR3 contains 17 residues. V shed 5 bases, J shed 1 base, and the junction held 13 bases outside the gene matches. Germline V gives CDR1 MDHEN, CDR2 SYDVKM. CDR3 sequence: CASSPTGVLWRNYGYTF. CDR3 DNA: TGTGCCAGCAGTCCAACAGGGGTGCTATGGCGTAACTATGGCTACACCTTC.

V and J are TRBV6-1 and TRBJ1-5; 7 bases agree with TRBD1. This CDR3 region has 15 residues. Germline CDR1 MNHNS, CDR2 SASEGT. V lost 8 bases to trimming and J lost 3 bases; unmatched junction nucleotides: 10. CDR3 DNA sequence: TGTGCCAGCGGATGGGACAGTCAGAACAATCAGCCCCAGCATTTT. As protein: CASGWDSQNNQPQHF.

V is TRBV18 and J is TRBJ2-1; unclear D gene. Trimming cost V 2 bases and J 7 bases, with 9 bases left between them. Looked up from germline, CDR1 is KGHSH and CDR2 is LQKENI. CDR3 length: 13 amino acids. As DNA, the CDR3 is TGTGCCAGCTCACCATACTCATCTAATGAGCAGTTCTTC. Its protein is CASSPYSSNEQFF. Together with reference TRBV18 and TRBJ2-1, the CDR3 gives the full variable domain: NAGVMQNPRHLVRRRGQEARLRCSPMKGHSHVYWYRQLPEEGLKFMVYLQKENIIDESGMPKERFSAEFPKEGPSILRIQQVVRGDSAAYFCASSPYSSNEQFFGPGTRLTVL.

V is TRBV4-3 and J is TRBJ2-1, with TRBD1 matching 12 bases. Trimming took 0 bases from V and 9 from J; bases not matched to a gene: 9. The CDR3 extends over 17 amino acids. CDR1 is LGHNA and CDR2 is YSLEER in the germline V gene. CDR3 loop: CASSQEVPGQGAGEQFF. The DNA for the CDR3 is TGCGCCAGCAGCCAAGAGGTCCCGGGACAGGGGGCGGGTGAGCAGTTCTTC.

The chain is built from TRBV6-5 and TRBJ2-7; 9 nucleotides match TRBD2. Trimming took 6 bases from V and 1 from J; bases not matched to a gene: 4. The germline gives CDR1 MNHEY, CDR2 SVGAGI. This CDR3 contains 14 residues. The CDR3 loop is CASREAGGSYEQYF. In nucleotides, the CDR3 is TGTGCCAGCAGAGAAGCGGGAGGTTCCTACGAGCAGTACTTC.

The rearrangement links TRBV30 to TRBJ2-2, with 7 bases fitting TRBD1. This CDR3 has 12 amino acids. Per the germline V gene, CDR1 is GTSNPN and CDR2 is SVGIG (reference sequence). V trimming: 4 bases; J trimming: 6 bases; junction bases outside the gene matches: 2. The CDR3 sequence: CAWTQGAGELFF. Here the CDR3 DNA reads TGTGCCTGGACGCAGGGGGCCGGGGAGCTGTTTTTT.

The chain uses TRBV4-2 and TRBJ2-3; 9 bases fit TRBD2. V was pared by 4 bases and J by 1 base, with 12 bases of the junction left unmatched. Germline CDR1 LGHNA, CDR2 YNFKEQ. CDR3 length: 18 amino acids. The DNA of the CDR3 is TGTGCCAGCAGCCCAGCGGCGGGGGGGCAATCGGGCACAGATACGCAGTATTTT. Its translation: CASSPAAGGQSGTDTQYF.

The J gene is TRBJ1-5, the V gene TRBV19; D is undetermined. V was pared by 5 bases and J by 0 bases, with 11 bases between. Germline V gene sequence: CDR1 LNHDA, CDR2 SQIVND (reference sequence). The CDR3 extends over 15 amino acids. CDR3 sequence reads: CASSLAAYSNQPQHF. CDR3 DNA sequence: TGTGCCAGTAGTTTGGCCGCTTATAGCAATCAGCCCCAGCATTTT.

The genes are TRBV9 and TRBJ2-3, with unresolved D. In germline, CDR1 is SGDLS, CDR2 YYNGEE. This CDR3 is built from 14 residues. The V end was cut by 0 bases, the J end by 4 bases, with 9 bases between. The CDR3 nucleotides are TGTGCCAGCAGCGTAGAGGCTCGGGCAGATACGCAGTATTTT. It encodes CASSVEARADTQYF.

This chain connects TRBV4-2 to TRBJ1-1; 8 bases map to TRBD1. Germline V gene data show CDR1 as LGHNA and CDR2 as YNFKEQ. The CDR3 consists of 14 residues. After removal of 5 bases from V and 7 bases from J, the junction contained 9 bases not matched to a gene. CDR3 DNA: TGTGCCAGCAGCATCACCAGGGGGCAGAATGAAGCTTTCTTT. Translation gives CASSITRGQNEAFF.

This chain joins TRBV25-1 and TRBJ2-5; the D gene is possibly TRBD2 (5 bases). Trimming took off 5 bases at V and 3 bases at J, with 10 bases between the two ends. The CDR3 contains 13 residues. Germline CDR1 MGHDK, CDR2 SYGVNS. CDR3 loop: CASSTSGKETQYF. CDR3 sequence (DNA): TGTGCCAGCAGTACAAGCGGAAAAGAGACCCAGTACTTC.

The genes are TRBV6-5 and TRBJ1-1; D is perhaps TRBD1 (5 bases). V lost 0 bases and J 5 bases, leaving 13 bases between the germline ends. From germline, CDR1 is MNHEY and CDR2 SVGAGI. The length of the CDR3 is 15 residues. The CDR3 DNA is TGTGCCAGCAGTTACTCGGCAGGGCCAGGGACTGAAGCTTTCTTT. This translates into CASSYSAGPGTEAFF.

V usage is TRBV5-1 and J usage is TRBJ2-7, with TRBD1 matching 9 bases. Germline V gives CDR1 SGHRS, CDR2 YFSETQ. The CDR3 has 14 amino acids. With 0 bases clipped from V and 4 bases from J, the junction kept 2 bases outside the gene matches. This CDR3 is CASSLAGTGYEQYF. In DNA form, the CDR3 reads TGCGCCAGCAGCTTGGCAGGGACAGGGTACGAGCAGTACTTC.

About this clone: The germline gene is not matched at one end of the junction; a read error may be the cause. The chain recombines TRBV9 with TRBJ2-2; D gene unclear. CDR3 length: 13 residues. CDR1 and CDR2 (germline): SGDLS, YYNGEE. CDR3 sequence reads: CASRVGLSGELFF. The CDR3 coding sequence is TGTGCCAGCAGAGTAGGGCTTTCCGGGGAGCTGTTTTTT.

V gene TRBV6-1 combines with J gene TRBJ1-1; the match to TRBD1 covers 9 bases. Per the germline V gene, CDR1 is MNHNS and CDR2 is SASEGT. Germline trimming cut 7 bases from V and 5 bases from J; bases unmatched to any gene: 8. The CDR3 contains 14 residues. This CDR3 is CASTSGQGRTEAFF. In DNA form, the CDR3 reads TGTGCCAGCACTTCGGGACAGGGAAGGACTGAAGCTTTCTTT.

The chain employs TRBV7-8 and TRBJ2-5; D unclear. V lost 1 base to trimming and J lost 5 bases, with 14 bases between them. This CDR3 has 15 residues. From germline, CDR1 is SGHVS and CDR2 FQNEAQ. CDR3 DNA: TGTGCCAGCAGCTTAGAGTTGGCAGTCAGGGAGACCCAGTACTTC. Translating gives CASSLELAVRETQYF.

The chain carries TRBV7-6 and TRBJ2-3; a weak D match, TRBD2 (6 bases). The CDR3 loop spans 16 amino acids. V shed 1 base and J shed 0 bases, with 11 bases lying between them. Looked up from germline, CDR1 is SGHVS and CDR2 is FNYEAQ. CDR3 coding DNA: TGTGCCAGCAGCTTAGGCTGGGCGGGGAGCACAGATACGCAGTATTTT. Protein: CASSLGWAGSTDTQYF.

This clone was seen a single time. The CDR3 sequence: CASSRSGNQETQYF. As DNA, the CDR3 is TGTGCCAGCAGTCGATCAGGCAACCAAGAGACCCAGTACTTC. The V call is TRBV5-5, the J call TRBJ2-5, with D unresolved. This CDR3 is 14 amino acids long. The V gene's germline CDR1 is SGHKS and CDR2 YYEKEE (reference sequence). The V end was cut by 5 bases, the J end by 0 bases, with 11 bases between.

The V call is TRBV7-8, the J call TRBJ2-3, with 7 bases aligning to TRBD2. From germline, CDR1 is SGHVS and CDR2 FQNEAQ. V shed 1 base and J 1 base; nucleotides not matched to a gene: 8. This CDR3 has 17 residues. CDR3 coding DNA: TGTGCCAGCAGCTTAGGTGAGGCGGGAGCGGGCACAGATACGCAGTATTTT. This encodes CASSLGEAGAGTDTQYF. Based on the CDR3 plus reference TRBV7-8 and TRBJ2-3, the full variable domain is GAGVSQSPRYKVAKRGQDVALRCDPISGHVSLFWYQQALGQGPEFLTYFQNEAQLDKSGLPSDRFFAERPEGSVSTLKIQRTQQEDSAVYLCASSLGEAGAGTDTQYFGPGTRLTVL.

This chain connects TRBV25-1 to TRBJ2-5; the match to TRBD2 covers 7 bases. From germline, CDR1 is MGHDK and CDR2 SYGVNS. Trimming at V came to 4 bases and at J to 1 base, leaving 3 bases not matched to a gene. There are 14 residues in the CDR3. CDR3 sequence reads: CASSVTGGQETQYF. CDR3 nucleotides: TGTGCCAGCAGTGTCACGGGGGGCCAAGAGACCCAGTACTTC.

The V call is TRBV10-3, the J call TRBJ2-2, with 10 positions matching TRBD2. The germline V gene has CDR1 ENHRY and CDR2 SYGVKD. This CDR3 is built from 17 residues. Losses at the gene ends were 4 bases for V and 4 bases for J; bases not matched to a gene: 9. The CDR3, as DNA: TGTGCCATCAGTGTCCCTAGCGGGAGTTTGGGCACCGGGGAGCTGTTTTTT. The encoded protein is CAISVPSGSLGTGELFF.

The chain employs TRBV4-1 and TRBJ2-7; tentatively, D is TRBD2 (5 bases). Germline V CDR1 and CDR2: MGHRA, YSYEKL. V lost 0 bases, J lost 5 bases, and 14 bases lay in between. This CDR3 has 15 residues. In nucleotides, the CDR3 is TGCGCCAGCAGCCAAGATAGGAGGCTGGGCGACGAGCAGTACTTC. It translates to CASSQDRRLGDEQYF.

This chain connects TRBV5-4 to TRBJ1-1, with TRBD1 matching over 7 bases. From germline, CDR1 is SGHNT and CDR2 YYREEE (reference sequence). V lost 0 bases and J lost 0; bases outside the gene matches: 5. The CDR3 consists of 16 residues. CDR3 protein: CASSLAVRGLNTEAFF. CDR3 sequence (DNA): TGTGCCAGCAGCTTGGCTGTGAGGGGGCTGAACACTGAAGCTTTCTTT.

The V call is TRBV6-5, the J call TRBJ1-2; D is ambiguous. The CDR3 is made up of 13 amino acids. Germline lookup yields CDR1 MNHEY and CDR2 SVGAGI. With 3 bases removed from V and 2 bases from J, the gap between germline ends came to 7 bases. CDR3 amino acids: CASSYGQNYGYTF. CDR3 nucleotide sequence: TGTGCCAGCAGTTATGGGCAGAACTATGGCTACACCTTC.

The V call is TRBV6-1, the J call TRBJ2-2; 8 positions agree with TRBD1. CDR3 length equals 15 residues. CDR1 and CDR2 (germline): MNHNS, SASEGT. J lost 1 base, V lost 4 bases, and 2 bases had no gene match. The CDR3 DNA reads as TGTGCCAGCAGTGCAGGACAGGGGAACACCGGGGAGCTGTTTTTT. Its translation is CASSAGQGNTGELFF.